The next 8 T cell receptor beta chains were all read from a single sample in a study of CD8 T cells in Susac syndrome. Reverse transcription of about 0.45 to 1 ug RNA was carried out with random hexamers. TCRdb re-called the immunoSEQ multiplex PCR reads through MiXCR, storing one row per CDR3 protein. The table lists about 300,000 distinct CDR3 sequences, approximately 89% of them singletons. The sample consisted of CD8+ T cells from PBMCs. The receptors originated from a human donor with multiple sclerosis.

This chain links TRBV2 with TRBJ2-7; D gene unclear. CDR3 size: 14 residues. Germline V gives CDR1 SNHLY, CDR2 FYNNEI. Trimming removed 1 base at V and 5 bases at J, with 12 bases between. The chain's CDR3 is CASSEGLGRHEQYF. The CDR3, as DNA: TGTGCCAGCAGTGAAGGCCTAGGTAGGCACGAGCAGTACTTC.

In its sample, this clonotype was seen once. The chain is built from TRBV10-3 and TRBJ2-1; 8 bases match TRBD2. Unmatched junction bases numbered 5, after V lost 0 bases and J lost 7 bases. CDR1 ENHRY and CDR2 SYGVKD come from the germline V gene. This CDR3 contains 15 residues. The CDR3 DNA reads as TGTGCCATCAGTGAGTCGGCTAGCGGGCAGAATGAGCAGTTCTTC. It is translated as CAISESASGQNEQFF.

This chain joins TRBV5-4 and TRBJ1-2; D remains unclear. Between the trimmed V and J ends, which lost 0 bases and 7 bases, there was a span of 10 bases. Looked up from germline, CDR1 is SGHNT and CDR2 is YYREEE (reference sequence). The CDR3 has 13 residues. This chain's CDR3 is CASSLGGMGGYTF. The CDR3 DNA reads TGTGCCAGCAGCTTGGGGGGAATGGGTGGCTACACCTTC.

This chain uses TRBV4-3 with TRBJ1-2, with D possibly being TRBD1 (6 bases). V shed 8 bases and J shed 4 bases, with 20 bases lying between them. Germline values: CDR1 LGHNA, CDR2 YSLEER. CDR3 length: 15 residues. The CDR3 loop reads CASGPPGQITYGYTF. The DNA of the CDR3 is TGCGCCAGCGGGCCACCAGGACAGATTACCTATGGCTACACCTTC.

This chain joins TRBV6-2 or TRBV6-3 and TRBJ2-5; 9 bases map to TRBD2. In germline, CDR1 is MNHEY, CDR2 SVGEGT. Trimming at V came to 8 bases and at J to 0 bases, leaving 13 bases not matched to a gene. The CDR3 loop spans 17 amino acids. The CDR3 DNA follows: TGTGCCAGCGGCGGGACTAGCCTCGTCGGATACCAAGAGACCCAGTACTTC. Its translation is CASGGTSLVGYQETQYF.

The J gene is TRBJ2-2, the V gene TRBV9; no clear D. Per the germline V gene, CDR1 is SGDLS and CDR2 is YYNGEE. The CDR3 runs to 13 residues. V lost 1 base to trimming and J lost 7 bases, with 8 bases between them. The CDR3 DNA reads TGTGCCAGCAGCGTAATTGTCCACGGGGAGCTGTTTTTT. It translates to CASSVIVHGELFF.

The chain couples TRBV6-4 to TRBJ2-3, with 8 bases that match TRBD2. The V gene's germline CDR1 is MRHNA and CDR2 SNTAGT. There are 16 residues in the CDR3. V shed 2 bases, J shed 5 bases, and the junction held 9 bases outside the gene matches. The CDR3 bases are TGTGCCAGCAGTGACGGTTCGGGAGGGCCGGGAGATACGCAGTATTTT. Its protein product is CASSDGSGGPGDTQYF.

On this clonotype: Sequence at one end of the junction differs from germline and may be a read error. The genes are TRBV7-6 and TRBJ2-1; TRBD2 matches 7 bases. The germline gives CDR1 SGHVS, CDR2 FNYEAQ. CDR3 length: 16 amino acids. The CDR3 reads CASSLSSGKTYDEQFF. Here the CDR3 DNA reads TGTGCCAGCAGCTTGTCTAGCGGCAAAACCTACGATGAGCAGTTCTTC.